This TCR beta chain was captured by sequencing in a study of CD8 T cells in ankylosing spondylitis. Study results and limitations: A TCR beta motif of roughly eight highly homologous variants seemed to mark ankylosing spondylitis blood.

The CDR3 covers 13 residues. V gave up 5 bases and J gave up 10 bases, with 12 bases separating them. A remark on this clonotype: Antigen specificity is unknown.

One entry per CDR3 protein, called by TCRdb with MiXCR from the 5' RACE reads. The sample includes approximately 540,000 distinct CDR3 sequences, roughly 13% of them seen just once. The receptor was derived from a male donor with ankylosing spondylitis. The sequenced sample was blood, either unsorted or a sorted T cell fraction (not recorded which). The chain has TRBV12-3 or TRBV12-4 and TRBJ1-6; a possible D gene is TRBD1 (6 bases). The chain's CDR3 is CASSLRGESPLHF. The CDR3 region has the DNA TGTGCCAGCAGTCTCAGGGGTGAGTCACCCCTCCACTTT.